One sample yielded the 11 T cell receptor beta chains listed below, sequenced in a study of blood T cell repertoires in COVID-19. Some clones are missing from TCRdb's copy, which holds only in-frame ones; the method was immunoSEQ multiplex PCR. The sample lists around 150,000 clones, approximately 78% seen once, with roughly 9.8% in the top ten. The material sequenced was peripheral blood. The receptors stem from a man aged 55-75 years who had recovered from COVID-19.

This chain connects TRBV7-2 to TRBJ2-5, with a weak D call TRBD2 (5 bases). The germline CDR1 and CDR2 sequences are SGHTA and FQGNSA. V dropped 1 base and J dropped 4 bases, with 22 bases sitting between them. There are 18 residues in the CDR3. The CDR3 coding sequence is TGTGCCAGCAGCTTAGTTCCCGGACCCCGGACGGGATTAGAGACCCAGTACTTC. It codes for CASSLVPGPRTGLETQYF.

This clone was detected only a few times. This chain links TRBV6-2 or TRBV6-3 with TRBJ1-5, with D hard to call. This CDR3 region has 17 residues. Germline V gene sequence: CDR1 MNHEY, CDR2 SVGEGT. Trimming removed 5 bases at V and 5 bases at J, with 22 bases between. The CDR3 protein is CASSHLPAGLRYQPQHF. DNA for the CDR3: TGTGCCAGCAGTCATCTACCCGCAGGACTCCGGTATCAGCCCCAGCATTTT.

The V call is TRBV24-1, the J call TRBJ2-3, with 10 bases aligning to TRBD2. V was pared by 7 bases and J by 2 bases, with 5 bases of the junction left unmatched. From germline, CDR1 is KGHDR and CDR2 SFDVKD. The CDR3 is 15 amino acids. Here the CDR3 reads CATSQREGNTDTQYF. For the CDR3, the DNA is TGTGCCACCAGCCAGCGGGAGGGCAACACAGATACGCAGTATTTT.

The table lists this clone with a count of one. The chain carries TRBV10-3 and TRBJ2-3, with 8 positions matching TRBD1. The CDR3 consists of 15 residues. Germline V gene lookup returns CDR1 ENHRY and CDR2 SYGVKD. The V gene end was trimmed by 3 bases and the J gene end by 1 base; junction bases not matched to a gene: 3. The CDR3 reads CAISDGQGGTDTQYF. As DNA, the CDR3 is TGTGCCATCAGTGACGGACAGGGCGGCACAGATACGCAGTATTTT.

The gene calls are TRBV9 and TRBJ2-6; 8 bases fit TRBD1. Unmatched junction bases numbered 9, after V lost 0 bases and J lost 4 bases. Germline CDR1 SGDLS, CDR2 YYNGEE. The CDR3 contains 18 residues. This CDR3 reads CASSVDPGGVYGANVLTF. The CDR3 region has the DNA TGTGCCAGCAGCGTAGATCCAGGGGGCGTTTACGGGGCCAACGTCCTGACTTTC. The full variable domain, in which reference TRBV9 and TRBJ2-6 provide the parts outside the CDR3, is DSGVTQTPKHLITATGQRVTLRCSPRSGDLSVYWYQQSLDQGLQFLIQYYNGEERAKGNILERFSAQQFPDLHSELNLSSLELGDSALYFCASSVDPGGVYGANVLTFGAGSRLTVL.

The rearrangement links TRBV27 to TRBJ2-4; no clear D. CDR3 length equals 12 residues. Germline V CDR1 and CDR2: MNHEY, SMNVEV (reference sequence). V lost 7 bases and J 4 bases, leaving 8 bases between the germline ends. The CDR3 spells CASISQKNIQYF. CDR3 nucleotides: TGTGCCAGCATTTCACAAAAAAACATTCAGTACTTC.

The CDR3 region is CASSVDTYTEAFF. The CDR3 DNA reads as TGTGCCAGCAGCGTCGACACCTACACTGAAGCTTTCTTT. The gene calls are TRBV6-2 or TRBV6-3 and TRBJ1-1, with unresolved D. The germline gives CDR1 MNHEY, CDR2 SVGEGT. V lost 6 bases, J lost 3 bases, and 11 bases lay in between. This CDR3 is 13 amino acids long.

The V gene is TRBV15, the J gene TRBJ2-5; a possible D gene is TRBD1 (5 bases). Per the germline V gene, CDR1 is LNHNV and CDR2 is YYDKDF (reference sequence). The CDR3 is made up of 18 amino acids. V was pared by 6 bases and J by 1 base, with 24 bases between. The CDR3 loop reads CATSGRAGSISSQETQYF. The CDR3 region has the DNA TGTGCCACCAGTGGAAGGGCAGGGTCAATTTCAAGCCAAGAGACCCAGTACTTC.

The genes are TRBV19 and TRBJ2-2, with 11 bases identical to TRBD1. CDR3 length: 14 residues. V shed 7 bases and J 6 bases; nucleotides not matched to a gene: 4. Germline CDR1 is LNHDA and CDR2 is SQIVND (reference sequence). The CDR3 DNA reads TGTGCCAGTAAAGGACAGGGGGCTGCCGGGGAGCTGTTTTTT. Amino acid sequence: CASKGQGAAGELFF.

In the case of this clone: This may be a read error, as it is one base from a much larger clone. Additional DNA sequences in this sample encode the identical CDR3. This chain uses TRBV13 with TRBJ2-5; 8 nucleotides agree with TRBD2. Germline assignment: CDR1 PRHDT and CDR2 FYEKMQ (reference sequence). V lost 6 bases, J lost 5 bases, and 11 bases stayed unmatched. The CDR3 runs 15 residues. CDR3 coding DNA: TGTGCCAGCAGTTTATCCCGGGCGGGAGGTGAGACCCAGTACTTC. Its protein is CASSLSRAGGETQYF.

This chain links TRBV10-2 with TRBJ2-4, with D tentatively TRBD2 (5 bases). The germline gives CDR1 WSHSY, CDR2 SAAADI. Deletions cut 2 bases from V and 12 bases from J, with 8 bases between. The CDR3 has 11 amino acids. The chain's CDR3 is CASSERGPQYF. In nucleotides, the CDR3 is TGCGCCAGCAGTGAGCGAGGGCCTCAGTACTTC.